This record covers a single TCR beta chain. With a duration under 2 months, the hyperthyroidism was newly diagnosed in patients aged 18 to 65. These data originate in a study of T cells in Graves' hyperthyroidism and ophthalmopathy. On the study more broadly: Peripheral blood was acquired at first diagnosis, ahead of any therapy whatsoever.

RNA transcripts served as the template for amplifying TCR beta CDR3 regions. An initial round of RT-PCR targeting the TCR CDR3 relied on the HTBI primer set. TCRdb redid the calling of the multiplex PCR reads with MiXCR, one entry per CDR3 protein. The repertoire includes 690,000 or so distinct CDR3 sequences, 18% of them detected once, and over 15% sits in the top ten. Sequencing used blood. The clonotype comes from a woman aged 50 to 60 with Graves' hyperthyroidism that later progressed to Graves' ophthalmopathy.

The CDR3 loop is CSAFTVNTGELFF. CDR3 DNA sequence: TGCAGTGCTTTTACTGTGAACACCGGGGAGCTGTTTTTT. The rearrangement links TRBV20-1 to TRBJ2-2; D call uncertain. The CDR3 extends over 13 amino acids. The germline V gene encodes CDR1 DFQATT and CDR2 SNEGSKA (reference sequence). Deletions cut 5 bases from V and 1 base from J, with 8 bases between.